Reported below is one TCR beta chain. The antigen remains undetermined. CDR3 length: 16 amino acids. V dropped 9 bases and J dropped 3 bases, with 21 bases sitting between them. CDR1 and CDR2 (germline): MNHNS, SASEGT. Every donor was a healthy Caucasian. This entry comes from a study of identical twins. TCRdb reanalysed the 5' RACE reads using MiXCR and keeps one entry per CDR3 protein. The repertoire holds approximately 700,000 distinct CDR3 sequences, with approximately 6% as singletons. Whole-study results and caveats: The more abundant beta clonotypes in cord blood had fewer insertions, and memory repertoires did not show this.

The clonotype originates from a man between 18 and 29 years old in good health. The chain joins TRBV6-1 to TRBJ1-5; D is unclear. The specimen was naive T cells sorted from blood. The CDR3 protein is CASRHKAGVNNQPQHF. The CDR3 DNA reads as TGTGCCAGTCGACACAAAGCAGGAGTCAACAATCAGCCCCAGCATTTT.